Listed here are 28 T cell receptor beta chains from one sample, sequenced in a study of blood T cell repertoires in COVID-19. This table comes from immunoSEQ multiplex PCR, and its TCRdb copy is limited to in-frame clones, with some not included. Found here are 310,000 or so clones, 70% to 90% of them singletons; the top ten hold around 1.4%. The source material was peripheral blood. These receptors were collected from a man aged 70-80 years with acute or convalescent COVID-19.

This clone was recorded once. In DNA form, the CDR3 reads TGTGCCATCGCAGCGGGAGAGCGACACAATGAGCAGTTCTTC. It translates to CAIAAGERHNEQFF. The gene calls are TRBV10-3 and TRBJ2-1, with 8 bases that match TRBD2. The CDR3 has 14 residues. V dropped 8 bases and J dropped 5; count of bases not matched to a gene: 8. Germline assignment: CDR1 ENHRY and CDR2 SYGVKD.

CDR3 sequence (DNA): TGTGCCAGCAGTTTCGGGAAGGAGACCCAGTACTTC. It yields the protein CASSFGKETQYF. The rearrangement uses TRBV12-3 or TRBV12-4 and TRBJ2-5, with D tentatively TRBD2 (5 bases). With 3 bases removed from V and 5 bases from J, the gap between germline ends came to 7 bases. The CDR3 is 12 residues long.

This chain uses TRBV10-2 with TRBJ2-7; 9 nucleotides match TRBD2. The CDR3 spans 15 residues. Germline V CDR1 and CDR2: WSHSY, SAAADI. V shed 0 bases, J shed 5 bases, and the junction held 5 bases outside the gene matches. The CDR3 DNA reads as TGCGCCAGCAGTGAGTCCGGGACTAGCTTCAACGAGCAGTACTTC. Residues: CASSESGTSFNEQYF.

CDR3 nucleotide sequence: TGTGCCAGCAGCGGAGCCGCGGGGGGCCCAAACACAGATACGCAGTATTTT. Residues: CASSGAAGGPNTDTQYF. V is TRBV9 and J is TRBJ2-3; 8 positions match TRBD2. CDR1 and CDR2 (germline): SGDLS, YYNGEE. The J segment lost 2 bases and the V segment lost 3 bases, leaving 11 bases of the junction unmatched. The CDR3 length is 17 residues.

The chain links TRBV29-1 to TRBJ1-2; D not certain. Germline CDR1 is SQVTM and CDR2 is ANQGSEA. V was cut by 4 bases and J by 7 bases, with 10 bases left in between. The CDR3 loop spans 11 amino acids. CDR3 DNA: TGCAGCGTTGCTTCCGGCGGTGGCTACACCTTC. Amino acid sequence: CSVASGGGYTF.

In this sample, this clone turned up a few times. This sequence joins TRBV29-1 and TRBJ2-2, with D possibly TRBD2 on 6 matching bases. The germline CDR1 and CDR2 sequences are SQVTM and ANQGSEA. This CDR3 has 13 residues. Between the trimmed V and J ends, which lost 7 bases and 3 bases, there was a span of 12 bases. The CDR3 sequence is CSGGERDTGELFF. The DNA of the CDR3 is TGCAGCGGGGGGGAGCGGGACACCGGGGAGCTGTTTTTT.

The CDR3 protein is CASTTGGSYGYTF. DNA for the CDR3: TGTGCCAGCACGACCGGTGGGAGCTATGGCTACACCTTC. The chain is built from TRBV12-3 or TRBV12-4 and TRBJ1-2, with D hard to call. This CDR3 contains 13 residues. V was trimmed by 7 bases and J by 4 bases, leaving 13 bases between them.

On this clone itself: Other DNA sequences in this sample translate to the same CDR3. The rearrangement links TRBV28 to TRBJ2-1, with no clear D. Trimming pared 3 bases from V and 9 bases from J, leaving 6 bases between. The CDR3 runs to 11 residues. Germline-derived CDR1 and CDR2 are MDHEN and SYDVKM. CDR3 amino acids: CASSLSGEQFF. The CDR3 nucleotides are TGTGCCAGCAGTTTGTCAGGTGAGCAGTTCTTC.

This chain links TRBV6-5 with TRBJ1-1, with 7 nucleotides matching TRBD1. CDR1 is MNHEY, CDR2 SVGAGI, per germline. The ends lost 7 bases at V and 10 bases at J; junction bases unmatched: 9. The CDR3 runs 12 residues. CDR3 bases: TGTGCCAGCACCAGACAGGGCGGAGGAGCTTTCTTT. Its translation: CASTRQGGGAFF.

The chain uses TRBV7-2 and TRBJ1-1; 7 positions agree with TRBD1. Trimming cost V 1 base and J 5 bases; bases outside gene matches: 7. The CDR3 has 15 residues. Germline loops: CDR1 SGHTA, CDR2 FQGNSA. This chain's CDR3 is CASSLDVVRGTEAFF. The CDR3 DNA follows: TGTGCCAGCAGCTTAGATGTAGTCAGGGGGACTGAAGCTTTCTTT.

The chain joins TRBV11-2 to TRBJ1-6; D is possibly TRBD1 (5 bases). The germline V gene encodes CDR1 SGHAT and CDR2 FQNNGV. The V gene lost 5 bases and the J gene lost 14 bases, with 13 bases spanning the gap. The CDR3 is 12 amino acids. This CDR3 reads CASSPAQGALHF. DNA of the CDR3: TGTGCCAGCAGCCCCGCGCAGGGTGCCCTCCACTTT.

The genes are TRBV4-2 and TRBJ2-2, with D perhaps matching TRBD2 (6 bases). The V end lost 4 bases, the J end lost 6 bases, and 9 bases lay between the germline ends. The CDR3 is 13 residues long. Germline-derived CDR1 and CDR2 are LGHNA and YNFKEQ. CDR3 sequence (DNA): TGTGCCAGCAGCCCTTCGGGAGCCGGGGAGCTGTTTTTT. It is translated as CASSPSGAGELFF.

This rearrangement joins TRBV6-6 to TRBJ2-7; D is unclear. Trimming removed 8 bases at V and 4 bases at J, with 21 bases between. Germline V gene lookup returns CDR1 MNHNY and CDR2 SVGAGI (reference sequence). CDR3 length equals 15 residues. CDR3 sequence: CASSGGRPPRYEQYF. CDR3 in DNA: TGTGCCAGCTCCGGCGGCCGGCCCCCCCGTTACGAGCAGTACTTC.

The chain is built from TRBV7-2 and TRBJ2-7, with D uncertain. Trimming stripped 1 base from V and 6 bases from J, with 4 bases between. Per the germline V gene, CDR1 is SGHTA and CDR2 is FQGNSA. The CDR3 has 11 residues. This CDR3 reads CASSLDREQYF. CDR3 DNA: TGTGCCAGCAGCTTAGATCGCGAGCAGTACTTC.

This chain links TRBV28 with TRBJ1-5; 9 nucleotides align to TRBD1. J lost 7 bases, V lost 3 bases, and 4 bases had no gene match. Germline V gives CDR1 MDHEN, CDR2 SYDVKM. This CDR3 region has 14 residues. In DNA, the CDR3 is TGTGCCAGCAGTTTTGGGACAGGGCACCAGCCCCAGCATTTT. Translated: CASSFGTGHQPQHF. Full variable domain (remainder filled in from reference TRBV28 and TRBJ1-5): DVKVTQSSRYLVKRTGEKVFLECVQDMDHENMFWYRQDPGLGLRLIYFSYDVKMKEKGDIPEGYSVSREKKERFSLILESASTNQTSMYLCASSFGTGHQPQHFGDGTRLSIL.

The chain carries TRBV18 and TRBJ1-3, with D tentatively TRBD1 (5 bases). CDR3 length: 16 residues. V shed 1 base and J shed 1 base, with 11 bases lying between them. Germline V gives CDR1 KGHSH, CDR2 LQKENI. The CDR3 here is CASSPRAGPSGNTIYF. In DNA form, the CDR3 reads TGTGCCAGCTCACCACGGGCAGGGCCTTCTGGAAACACCATATATTTT.

V is TRBV15 and J is TRBJ1-2; 8 nucleotides agree with TRBD1. Trimming took 5 bases from V and 4 from J; bases not matched to a gene: 9. The CDR3 runs 15 residues. The germline V gene has CDR1 LNHNV and CDR2 YYDKDF (reference sequence). Here the CDR3 reads CATSRRTGTGYGYTF. Here the CDR3 DNA reads TGTGCCACCAGCCGAAGGACAGGGACGGGCTATGGCTACACCTTC.

This rearrangement joins TRBV3-1 (or the pseudogene TRBV3-2) to TRBJ2-1; 9 positions match TRBD1. Germline assignment: CDR1 LGHDT and CDR2 YNNKEL (reference sequence). V shed 4 bases and J 4 bases; nucleotides not matched to a gene: 5. This CDR3 is 15 amino acids long. As DNA, the CDR3 is TGTGCCAGCAGCCCCGGGACAGGGTCGTACAATGAGCAGTTCTTC. This sequence encodes CASSPGTGSYNEQFF.

The gene calls are TRBV6-5 and TRBJ1-2; 7 bases line up with TRBD1. This CDR3 contains 14 residues. The germline gives CDR1 MNHEY, CDR2 SVGAGI. The trim removed 6 bases at V and 0 bases at J, leaving 4 bases unmatched. CDR3 DNA: TGTGCCAGCAGCCGTGGGACAGCTAACTATGGCTACACCTTC. It is translated as CASSRGTANYGYTF.

In DNA form, the CDR3 reads TGTGCCAGCTCAGGGGGCTCCAATCAGCCCCAGCATTTT. It yields the protein CASSGGSNQPQHF. The genes are TRBV18 and TRBJ1-5, with D perhaps TRBD1 (6 bases). CDR3 size: 13 residues. From germline, CDR1 is KGHSH and CDR2 LQKENI. The germline V and J ends were trimmed by 5 bases and 3 bases, with 8 bases remaining between them.

This chain connects TRBV7-3 to TRBJ2-3; tentatively, D is TRBD2 (7 bases). Germline lookup yields CDR1 SGHTA and CDR2 FQGTGA. With 2 bases removed from V and 5 bases from J, the gap between germline ends came to 11 bases. This CDR3 spans 14 amino acids. In DNA, the CDR3 is TGTGCCAGCAGCTTAGGGGGGGCCATAGATACGCAGTATTTT. Encoded protein: CASSLGGAIDTQYF.

The chain joins TRBV5-1 to TRBJ2-7; TRBD2 might be the D (6 bases). The CDR3 is 14 residues long. V lost 1 base and J lost 2, with 10 bases in between. Germline V gives CDR1 SGHRS, CDR2 YFSETQ. CDR3 DNA sequence: TGCGCCAGCAGCTTGACCGGGGGAACCTACGAGCAGTACTTC. It yields the protein CASSLTGGTYEQYF.

The chain carries TRBV3-1 (or the pseudogene TRBV3-2) and TRBJ2-1, with 12 bases matching TRBD2. V dropped 4 bases and J dropped 16; count of bases not matched to a gene: 8. The CDR3 runs 13 residues. CDR1 and CDR2 (germline): LGHDT, YNNKEL (reference sequence). CDR3 protein: CASSPRTSGDRFF. The CDR3 DNA reads as TGTGCCAGCAGCCCCCGGACTAGCGGGGACCGTTTCTTC.

This clone was detected once. This sequence joins TRBV5-4 and TRBJ2-1, with 8 positions matching TRBD2. The CDR3 has 15 residues. The germline gives CDR1 SGHNT, CDR2 YYREEE (reference sequence). Trimming at V came to 4 bases and at J to 8 bases, leaving 11 bases not matched to a gene. The CDR3 sequence: CASSAGTREGDEQFF. The CDR3 DNA is TGTGCCAGCAGCGCTGGGACTAGGGAGGGGGATGAGCAGTTCTTC. Drawing the rest from reference TRBV5-4 and TRBJ2-1, the complete variable domain is ETGVTQSPTHLIKTRGQQVTLRCSSQSGHNTVSWYQQALGQGPQFIFQYYREEENGRGNFPPRFSGLQFPNYSSELNVNALELDDSALYLCASSAGTREGDEQFFGPGTRLTVL.

The V call is TRBV24-1, the J call TRBJ2-1; 7 bases agree with TRBD1. CDR1 is KGHDR, CDR2 SFDVKD, per germline. The CDR3 runs to 16 residues. V lost 4 bases, J lost 0 bases, and 5 bases stayed unmatched. Here the CDR3 reads CATSEEGAISYNEQFF. The CDR3 DNA sequence: TGTGCCACCAGTGAAGAGGGGGCCATCTCCTACAATGAGCAGTTCTTC.

This clone was observed a few times. The chain links TRBV3-1 (or the pseudogene TRBV3-2) to TRBJ2-2; 12 bases are shared with TRBD2. The V gene's germline CDR1 is LGHDT and CDR2 YNNKEL (reference sequence). The CDR3 contains 16 residues. V was pared by 5 bases and J by 3 bases, with 4 bases of the junction left unmatched. CDR3 sequence reads: CASSARLAGDTGELFF. The CDR3 DNA follows: TGTGCCAGCAGCGCCCGACTAGCGGGGGACACCGGGGAGCTGTTTTTT.

The V call is TRBV24-1, the J call TRBJ1-2; D call uncertain. The length of the CDR3 is 12 residues. Between the trimmed V and J ends, which lost 3 bases and 8 bases, there was a span of 9 bases. The germline V gene has CDR1 KGHDR and CDR2 SFDVKD. The CDR3 bases are TGTGCCACCAGTGATCCTTCCAGGGGCTACACCTTC. Amino acid sequence: CATSDPSRGYTF.

CDR3 nucleotide sequence: TGTGCCAGTAAATTACAGGACACCTCTGGAAACACCATATATTTT. Translated, it gives CASKLQDTSGNTIYF. The chain joins TRBV19 to TRBJ1-3; a possible D gene is TRBD1 (5 bases). Trimming removed 7 bases from V and 0 bases from J, with 13 bases in between. CDR1 is LNHDA and CDR2 is SQIVND in the germline V gene (reference sequence). CDR3 length equals 15 residues.